This T cell receptor (beta chain) is from a study of blood T cell repertoires in COVID-19. Study processing details: Amplified reference gene primers provided the basis for estimating nucleated cell counts. Sequenced by immunoSEQ multiplex PCR; TCRdb stores in-frame clones only, minus some. D and trimming come from the DNA, and the V and J calls and clone size come from that table. The data contain 150,000 to 160,000 clones, approximately 90% of them singletons. The sequenced sample consisted of peripheral blood. The receptor was isolated from a woman in her forties with acute or convalescent COVID-19.

The CDR3 sequence is CAARGATNEKLFF. For the CDR3, the DNA is TGTGCTGCCAGGGGTGCAACTAATGAAAAACTGTTTTTT. The chain links TRBV7-9 to TRBJ1-4, with D possibly TRBD1 on 6 matching bases. The CDR3 sequence is 13 residues long. The germline CDR1 and CDR2 sequences are SEHNR and FQNEAQ (reference sequence).